This T cell receptor beta chain was obtained from a study of T cell responses to AZD1222 COVID-19 vaccine. Here immunoSEQ multiplex PCR was the method, and the copy in TCRdb shows in-frame clones only, minus some. The table has roughly 200,000 clones, around 88% seen once. The CDR3 is 15 residues long. V was shortened by 1 base and J by 1 base, with 10 bases between the two germline ends. Per germline, CDR1 MNHNS and CDR2 SASEGT. The origin of this receptor is an adult in good health. The genes are TRBV6-1 and TRBJ2-5; D gene ambiguous. The material was peripheral blood, obtained on day 0 of AZD1222 vaccination. The CDR3 is CASSEGVRSQETQYF. The CDR3 region has the DNA TGTGCCAGCAGTGAAGGGGTCAGAAGCCAAGAGACCCAGTACTTC.